These 10 T cell receptor beta chains were all obtained from the same sample, sequenced in a study of Graves' ophthalmopathy and Graves' hyperthyroidism. Transcripts of RNA were the source for amplifying TCR beta CDR3 regions. Scientists carried out first-round RT-PCR using HTBI primers and then a second-round multiplex PCR. TCRdb fed the multiplex PCR reads into MiXCR, producing one record per CDR3 protein. The sample lists about 380,000 distinct CDR3 sequences, over 15% seen once, with roughly 7% in the top ten. Sequenced sample: peripheral blood. The receptors come from a woman aged 18-29 years with stable Graves' hyperthyroidism.

J is TRBJ2-3 and V is TRBV7-3, with D perhaps assigned TRBD1 or TRBD2 (5 bases each). The V end lost 2 bases, the J end lost 3 bases, and 9 bases lay between the germline ends. The CDR3 loop spans 14 amino acids. Germline V gives CDR1 SGHTA, CDR2 FQGTGA. In nucleotides, the CDR3 is TGTGCCAGCAGCTTATTGGGGGTAACAGATACGCAGTATTTT. It specifies CASSLLGVTDTQYF.

There are many counts of this clonotype. The rearrangement joins TRBV28 to TRBJ1-1; tentatively, D is TRBD1 (5 bases). V was pared by 3 bases and J by 8 bases, with 16 bases between. From germline, CDR1 is MDHEN and CDR2 SYDVKM. The CDR3 is made up of 14 amino acids. The CDR3 nucleotides read TGTGCCAGCAGTTTCCGGGACCCTCAAAGGGAAGCTTTCTTT. It yields the protein CASSFRDPQREAFF.

This clonotype has at least ten counts. The chain couples TRBV2 to TRBJ1-1; D remains unclear. Per germline, CDR1 SNHLY and CDR2 FYNNEI. The CDR3 is 12 residues long. V lost 8 bases and J lost 1, with 8 bases in between. This chain's CDR3 is CASCRGNTEAFF. CDR3 coding DNA: TGTGCCAGCTGCCGGGGGAACACTGAAGCTTTCTTT. Full variable domain (outside the CDR3, taken from reference TRBV2 and TRBJ1-1): EPEVTQTPSHQVTQMGQEVILRCVPISNHLYFYWYRQILGQKVEFLVSFYNNEISEKSEIFDDQFSVERPDGSNFTLKIRSTKLEDSAMYFCASCRGNTEAFFGQGTRLTVV.

At least ten counts were recorded for this clonotype. The J gene is TRBJ2-7, the V gene TRBV2; possibly TRBD1 or TRBD2 for D (5 bases each). Trimming pared 5 bases from V and 3 bases from J, leaving 20 bases between. Germline CDR1 is SNHLY and CDR2 is FYNNEI. This CDR3 spans 16 amino acids. CDR3 bases: TGTGCCAGCAGTCCAACAGGACTCTCGGCCTACTACGAGCAGTACTTC. Its protein product is CASSPTGLSAYYEQYF.

This clonotype was seen at least ten times. This sequence joins TRBV12-5 and TRBJ1-5; D is uncertain. Germline CDR1 and CDR2: LGHNT and FRNRAP. This CDR3 has 13 residues. The germline V and J ends were trimmed by 3 bases and 3 bases, with 6 bases remaining between them. The CDR3 sequence: CASGLGPNQPQHF. The CDR3 bases are TGTGCTAGTGGTTTAGGCCCCAATCAGCCCCAGCATTTT. Combining the CDR3 with reference TRBV12-5 and TRBJ1-5 gives the whole variable domain DARVTQTPRHKVTEMGQEVTMRCQPILGHNTVFWYRQTMMQGLELLAYFRNRAPLDDSGMPKDRFSAEMPDATLATLKIQPSEPRDSAVYFCASGLGPNQPQHFGDGTRLSIL.

The sample holds many counts of this clonotype. V and J are TRBV12-3 or TRBV12-4 and TRBJ2-7, with TRBD1 matching over 7 bases. The CDR3 is made up of 14 amino acids. Trimming at V came to 6 bases and at J to 2 bases, leaving 7 bases not matched to a gene. CDR3 DNA sequence: TGTGCCAGCAGAAAACAGGGGATAGCCTACGAGCAGTACTTC. Translated, it gives CASRKQGIAYEQYF.

The table lists this clonotype with many counts. The chain is built from TRBV7-3 and TRBJ2-7; TRBD2 agrees at 8 bases. The germline gives CDR1 SGHTA, CDR2 FQGTGA. The CDR3 contains 13 residues. The junction had 2 bases not matched to a gene; V was cut back by 5 bases and J by 2 bases. CDR3 protein: CASSTSGTYEQYF. The CDR3 coding sequence is TGTGCCAGCAGCACTAGCGGAACCTACGAGCAGTACTTC.

This clonotype was observed once. CDR3 in amino acids: CASSLTGLSYTEAFF. CDR3 nucleotide sequence: TGCGCCAGCAGCTTAACAGGGCTGTCGTACACTGAAGCTTTCTTT. The V call is TRBV5-1, the J call TRBJ1-1; perhaps TRBD1 as D (6 bases). The CDR3 length is 15 residues. The germline gives CDR1 SGHRS, CDR2 YFSETQ. With 2 bases removed from V and 3 bases from J, the gap between germline ends came to 14 bases. Drawing the rest from reference TRBV5-1 and TRBJ1-1, the complete variable domain is KAGVTQTPRYLIKTRGQQVTLSCSPISGHRSVSWYQQTPGQGLQFLFEYFSETQRNKGNFPGRFSGRQFSNSRSEMNVSTLELGDSALYLCASSLTGLSYTEAFFGQGTRLTVV.

This clonotype was detected ten times or more. This chain connects TRBV6-2 or TRBV6-3 to TRBJ2-7; maybe TRBD1 (5 bases). The CDR3 extends over 14 amino acids. Germline V CDR1 and CDR2: MNHEY, SVGEGT. The V gene lost 7 bases and the J gene lost 6 bases, with 19 bases spanning the gap. CDR3 amino acids: CASTHPGRVAEQYF. The CDR3 coding sequence is TGTGCCAGCACCCACCCCGGCAGGGTGGCCGAGCAGTACTTC.

This clonotype was counted only a few times. Because the CDR3 is missing its conserved closing phenylalanine or tryptophan, this is likely a read error. V usage is TRBV19 and J usage is TRBJ2-3; weak D call: TRBD2 (6 bases). The CDR3 length is 14 residues. The V end was cut by 3 bases, the J end by 5 bases, with 12 bases between. Per the germline V gene, CDR1 is LNHDA and CDR2 is SQIVND (reference sequence). This chain's CDR3 is CASSIGGEVDTQYC. The CDR3 coding sequence is TGTGCCAGTAGTATCGGCGGGGAGGTAGATACGCAGTATTGT.